These 20 T cell receptor beta chains share one sample of origin, sequenced in a study of regulatory T cells in long-lasting Graves disease. Sequencing libraries for TCR beta were prepared with iRepertoire HTBI primers and Arm-PCR of CDR3 regions. Using its own MiXCR run on the multiplex PCR reads, TCRdb lists one record per CDR3 protein. In the table there are approximately 490,000 distinct CDR3 sequences, under 20% of which are singletons. The time point: newly diagnosed GD, antithyroid drugs for less than 3 months. There was RNA extracted from PBMCs, and the TCR library was made from it. These sequences were also reported in another study, on T cells in Graves' hyperthyroidism and ophthalmopathy.

The sample was peripheral blood mononuclear cells (PBMCs), taken at new diagnosis, from a patient treated with antithyroid drugs. These TCRs come from a middle-aged man with Graves disease.

At least ten counts were recorded for this clonotype. J is TRBJ2-5 and V is TRBV11-2; no definite D call. The CDR3 is 12 residues long. Germline V gene sequence: CDR1 SGHAT, CDR2 FQNNGV. Trimming stripped 4 bases from V and 5 bases from J, with 8 bases between. This CDR3 is CASSSPLETQYF. CDR3 nucleotides: TGTGCCAGCAGCTCCCCTCTCGAGACCCAGTACTTC.

This chain joins TRBV28 and TRBJ1-5; D not certain. Germline V gene sequence: CDR1 MDHEN, CDR2 SYDVKM. The V and J ends lost 9 bases and 5 bases respectively, with 11 bases between them. The CDR3 spans 12 residues. CDR3 DNA: TGTGCCAGTCGCTTTGGGGATCAGCCCCAGCATTTT. Residues: CASRFGDQPQHF.

This clonotype was picked up many times. The chain has TRBV12-3 or TRBV12-4 and TRBJ2-5, with 9 bases aligning to TRBD1. After removal of 6 bases from V and 5 bases from J, the junction contained 7 bases not matched to a gene. CDR3 length: 14 amino acids. The CDR3 loop reads CASSSYRGRETQYF. The CDR3 region has the DNA TGTGCCAGCAGCTCATACAGGGGGCGCGAGACCCAGTACTTC.

This clonotype has a handful of counts. The CDR3 reads CASSYRNTDTQYF. Here the CDR3 DNA reads TGTGCCAGCAGCTACAGGAACACAGATACGCAGTATTTT. The V gene is TRBV6-5, the J gene TRBJ2-3, with D tentatively TRBD1 (5 bases). From germline, CDR1 is MNHEY and CDR2 SVGAGI. The CDR3 runs to 13 residues. V was clipped by 6 bases and J by 2 bases, with 9 bases between them.

The J gene is TRBJ2-2, the V gene TRBV7-9; D is possibly TRBD1 (6 bases). The CDR3 is 16 residues long. CDR1 and CDR2 from the germline V gene are SEHNR and FQNEAQ (reference sequence). Trimming left V 2 bases short and J 5 bases short, with 15 bases between. CDR3 sequence: CASSLRAGARTGELFF. CDR3 DNA sequence: TGTGCCAGCAGCTTACGGGCAGGGGCTCGTACCGGGGAGCTGTTTTTT.

This clonotype occurred a few times. This chain joins TRBV24-1 and TRBJ2-7, with 7 bases aligning to TRBD2. J was trimmed by 5 bases and V by 1 base; bases with no gene match: 7. There are 15 residues in the CDR3. Per germline, CDR1 KGHDR and CDR2 SFDVKD. The CDR3 nucleotides are TGTGCCACCAGTGATTTACAAGCGGGAATTGACGAGCAGTACTTC. This sequence encodes CATSDLQAGIDEQYF.

This clonotype occurred a few times. This CDR3 reads CASSQGTSGGNSIQYF. CDR3 sequence (DNA): TGCGCCAGCAGCCAAGGGACTAGCGGAGGGAATAGCATTCAGTACTTC. The rearrangement joins TRBV4-1 to TRBJ2-4; the match to TRBD2 covers 10 bases. Germline V gives CDR1 MGHRA, CDR2 YSYEKL. CDR3 length: 16 residues. J gave up 9 bases and V 1 base, and 9 bases lay outside the gene matches.

The rearrangement links TRBV6-2 or TRBV6-3 to TRBJ2-4; TRBD1 matches 7 bases. V lost 5 bases and J lost 2; bases outside the gene matches: 6. CDR1 and CDR2 (germline): MNHEY, SVGEGT. The CDR3 totals 15 residues. The CDR3 sequence is CASSQQGSSKNIQYF. As DNA, the CDR3 is TGTGCCAGCAGTCAACAGGGGAGTTCCAAAAACATTCAGTACTTC.

This clonotype was counted ten times or more. The chain carries TRBV27 and TRBJ2-7, with D possibly TRBD1 on 5 matching bases. V lost 5 bases, J lost 7 bases, and 12 bases lay in between. The CDR3 consists of 12 residues. The germline V gene has CDR1 MNHEY and CDR2 SMNVEV (reference sequence). The CDR3 DNA follows: TGTGCCAGCAGTATCAGGGATGGTGAGCAGTACTTC. It is translated as CASSIRDGEQYF.

This clonotype has ten or more counts. The chain employs TRBV5-1 and TRBJ2-7; TRBD1 matches 9 bases. The CDR3 is 14 amino acids. The J segment lost 7 bases and the V segment lost 4 bases, leaving 9 bases of the junction unmatched. Germline values: CDR1 SGHRS, CDR2 YFSETQ. The CDR3 loop reads CASSGVQGAGEQYF. CDR3 in DNA: TGCGCCAGCAGCGGCGTACAGGGGGCGGGGGAGCAGTACTTC.

This rearrangement joins TRBV5-1 to TRBJ2-1; either TRBD1 or TRBD2 may supply D (5 bases each). V was cut by 7 bases and J by 4 bases, with 15 bases left in between. The germline V gene has CDR1 SGHRS and CDR2 YFSETQ. The CDR3 sequence is 14 residues long. CDR3 residues: CASATGTNYNEQFF. CDR3 nucleotides: TGCGCCAGCGCAACCGGGACCAATTACAATGAGCAGTTCTTC.

This clonotype was recorded many times. This rearrangement joins TRBV6-2 or TRBV6-3 to TRBJ1-5; D is possibly TRBD1 (6 bases). The CDR3 is 13 residues long. Trimming took 5 bases from V and 5 from J, leaving 10 bases between them. The V gene's germline CDR1 is MNHEY and CDR2 SVGEGT. CDR3 bases: TGTGCCAGCAGTCAGGGGACGTATCAGCCCCAGCATTTT. Encoded protein: CASSQGTYQPQHF.

Details on this clonotype: A read error likely explains this, since a far larger clone differs by one base. V is TRBV7-9 and J is TRBJ2-5, with TRBD2 matching over 12 bases. The CDR3 length is 16 residues. From germline, CDR1 is SEHNR and CDR2 FQNEAQ (reference sequence). In nucleotides, the CDR3 is TGTGCCAGCAGCGGAGGACTAGCGGGATCCTACAATGAGCAGTCCTTC. It codes for CASSGGLAGSYNEQSF.

The V and J genes are TRBV12-3 or TRBV12-4 and TRBJ1-6; the D is unclear. V lost 3 bases to trimming and J lost 4 bases, with 7 bases between them. This CDR3 contains 14 residues. The CDR3 spells CASSFRGYNSPLHF. CDR3 sequence (DNA): TGTGCCAGCAGTTTTCGTGGTTATAATTCACCCCTCCACTTT.

The chain has TRBV20-1 and TRBJ1-2; D gene ambiguous. The CDR3 sequence is 12 residues long. Germline V gene lookup returns CDR1 DFQATT and CDR2 SNEGSKA (reference sequence). Between the trimmed V and J ends, which lost 3 bases and 8 bases, there was a span of 13 bases. The CDR3 nucleotides read TGCAGTGCTAGGGGAGCGGGGATCGGCTACACCTTC. This translates into CSARGAGIGYTF.

This clonotype was counted many times. J is TRBJ2-7 and V is TRBV3-1; TRBD1 matches 8 bases. J was trimmed by 2 bases and V by 0 bases; bases with no gene match: 0. Germline CDR1 and CDR2: LGHDT and YNNKEL (reference sequence). CDR3 length equals 14 residues. This CDR3 is CASSQEDRAYEQYF. For the CDR3, the DNA is TGTGCCAGCAGCCAAGAGGACAGGGCCTACGAGCAGTACTTC.

This clonotype was counted at least ten times. J is TRBJ2-3 and V is TRBV20-1; perhaps TRBD2 as D (5 bases). Looked up from germline, CDR1 is DFQATT and CDR2 is SNEGSKA (reference sequence). This CDR3 contains 15 residues. Trimming removed 3 bases from V and 5 bases from J, with 18 bases in between. CDR3 residues: CSARDRIRGGDTQYF. DNA for the CDR3: TGCAGTGCTAGGGATCGGATCCGCGGAGGAGATACGCAGTATTTT.

This clonotype was recorded many times. V is TRBV20-1 and J is TRBJ2-5; 10 bases map to TRBD2. With 3 bases clipped from V and 4 bases from J, the junction kept 5 bases outside the gene matches. Germline V CDR1 and CDR2: DFQATT, SNEGSKA (reference sequence). CDR3 length: 14 residues. CDR3 DNA: TGCAGTGCTAGTGCCATAGCGGGAGGAGAGACCCAGTACTTC. Its protein product is CSASAIAGGETQYF.

This clonotype was detected many times. The chain recombines TRBV10-1 with TRBJ2-7; possible D gene TRBD1, 5 bases. Between the trimmed V and J ends, which lost 0 bases and 5 bases, there was a span of 8 bases. The CDR3 sequence is 13 residues long. Germline V gene lookup returns CDR1 WNHNN and CDR2 SYGVQD (reference sequence). The CDR3 region is CASSESGRDEQYF. The CDR3 region has the DNA TGCGCCAGCAGTGAGTCGGGCAGGGACGAGCAGTACTTC.

This clonotype has just a few counts. The V call is TRBV29-1, the J call TRBJ2-1; maybe TRBD2 (6 bases). V was pared by 1 base and J by 3 bases, with 16 bases between. The CDR3 is 16 residues long. Germline lookup yields CDR1 SQVTM and CDR2 ANQGSEA. The CDR3 sequence is CSVEGGRTSLYNEQFF. CDR3 coding DNA: TGCAGCGTTGAAGGGGGGAGGACCAGTCTCTACAATGAGCAGTTCTTC.